Below are 21 T cell receptor beta chains sequenced from a single sample in a study of blood T cell repertoires in COVID-19. Only in-frame clones appear in the TCRdb table, and some are missing; sequencing was by immunoSEQ multiplex PCR. This sample has 30,000 to 50,000 clones, with about 85% found just once. Sequenced: peripheral blood. The receptors were sampled from a man aged 55 to 70 with acute or convalescent COVID-19.

This sequence joins TRBV5-1 and TRBJ1-5; D possibly corresponds to TRBD1 (5 bases). CDR3 size: 15 residues. The ends were cut back, 4 bases at V and 1 base at J, with 12 bases in the middle. Germline CDR1 and CDR2: SGHRS and YFSETQ. This chain's CDR3 is CASSPDGGSNQPQHF. DNA of the CDR3: TGCGCCAGCAGCCCGGACGGGGGGAGCAATCAGCCCCAGCATTTT.

The genes are TRBV28 and TRBJ2-7, with no clear D. The CDR3 is made up of 13 amino acids. V lost 2 bases, J lost 5 bases, and 10 bases lay in between. Per germline, CDR1 MDHEN and CDR2 SYDVKM. The DNA of the CDR3 is TGTGCCAGCAGTTTAATATCCCCCCACGAGCAGTACTTC. It is translated as CASSLISPHEQYF. The entire variable domain, with the rest obtained from reference TRBV28 and TRBJ2-7, is as follows: DVKVTQSSRYLVKRTGEKVFLECVQDMDHENMFWYRQDPGLGLRLIYFSYDVKMKEKGDIPEGYSVSREKKERFSLILESASTNQTSMYLCASSLISPHEQYFGPGTRLTVT.

The chain uses TRBV19 and TRBJ1-2; 12 nucleotides align to TRBD1. The CDR3 extends over 14 amino acids. The J segment lost 8 bases and the V segment lost 5 bases, leaving 6 bases of the junction unmatched. Germline V CDR1 and CDR2: LNHDA, SQIVND (reference sequence). The CDR3 coding sequence is TGTGCCAGTAGTCCAGGGGACAGGGGGCGAGGCTACACCTTC. Translating it yields CASSPGDRGRGYTF.

The chain is built from TRBV19 and TRBJ2-5; 11 nucleotides align to TRBD1. V lost 8 bases and J lost 1; bases outside the gene matches: 6. The CDR3 is 15 amino acids. The germline CDR1 and CDR2 sequences are LNHDA and SQIVND (reference sequence). The CDR3 DNA is TGTGCCAGTCGGGTTGGGACAGGGGGCCAAGAGACCCAGTACTTC. Protein product: CASRVGTGGQETQYF.

V gene TRBV12-3 or TRBV12-4 combines with J gene TRBJ1-1, with a weak D call TRBD1 (5 bases). Trimming took off 4 bases at V and 11 bases at J, with 14 bases between the two ends. This CDR3 is 12 amino acids long. The CDR3 spells CASSSRQGAAFF. Here the CDR3 DNA reads TGTGCCAGCAGTTCGAGGCAGGGTGCCGCTTTCTTT.

The chain links TRBV7-6 to TRBJ2-6, with D unclear. The germline V and J ends were trimmed by 5 bases and 4 bases, with 6 bases remaining between them. From germline, CDR1 is SGHVS and CDR2 FNYEAQ. The CDR3 consists of 13 residues. In DNA form, the CDR3 reads TGTGCCAGCAGCGCGCTGGGGGCCAACGTCCTGACTTTC. Protein sequence: CASSALGANVLTF.

The gene calls are TRBV6-6 and TRBJ1-6; TRBD1 is a possible D gene (6 bases). Germline CDR1 reads MNHNY; CDR2 reads SVGAGI (reference sequence). V was cut by 7 bases and J by 7 bases, with 14 bases left in between. The CDR3 extends over 14 amino acids. The CDR3 DNA reads TGTGCCAGCAACCCCGGACAGAAAAATTCACCCCTCCACTTT. It is translated as CASNPGQKNSPLHF.

This clone is medium-sized. V usage is TRBV4-1 and J usage is TRBJ1-3; D uncertain. V dropped 2 bases and J dropped 0 bases, with 5 bases sitting between them. Germline CDR1 and CDR2: MGHRA and YSYEKL. The CDR3 spans 14 residues. In DNA, the CDR3 is TGCGCCAGCAGCCAACGTCCCTCTGGAAACACCATATATTTT. Protein product: CASSQRPSGNTIYF.

The V call is TRBV3-1 (or the pseudogene TRBV3-2), the J call TRBJ2-2, with a weak D call TRBD1 (5 bases). Germline CDR1 LGHDT, CDR2 YNNKEL (reference sequence). V gave up 1 base and J gave up 5 bases, with 14 bases separating them. CDR3 length equals 16 residues. The CDR3 bases are TGTGCCAGCAGCCAAGTACTCACAGGTCCTACCGGGGAGCTGTTTTTT. Translation gives CASSQVLTGPTGELFF.

The J gene is TRBJ2-2, the V gene TRBV11-3; D not resolved. CDR1 is SGHNT, CDR2 YENEEA, per germline. Deletions cut 4 bases from V and 8 bases from J, with 5 bases between. This CDR3 has 11 residues. The CDR3 nucleotides read TGTGCCAGCAGCTCTTCTGGGGAGCTGTTTTTT. Its protein product is CASSSSGELFF.

This clone was detected only once. The chain employs TRBV6-6 and TRBJ2-7; TRBD1 might be the D (6 bases). This CDR3 has 14 residues. V was pared by 4 bases and J by 3 bases, with 13 bases between. The germline V gene has CDR1 MNHNY and CDR2 SVGAGI (reference sequence). The CDR3 sequence is CASSLYGTLYEQYF. CDR3 nucleotide sequence: TGTGCCAGCAGTTTATATGGGACACTCTACGAGCAGTACTTC.

V gene TRBV27 combines with J gene TRBJ2-1, with TRBD2 identical over 7 bases. Losses at the gene ends were 4 bases for V and 7 bases for J; bases not matched to a gene: 4. From germline, CDR1 is MNHEY and CDR2 SMNVEV (reference sequence). The CDR3 loop spans 13 amino acids. CDR3 in amino acids: CASSWGGVNEQFF. CDR3 bases: TGTGCCAGCAGTTGGGGGGGGGTGAATGAGCAGTTCTTC.

This sequence joins TRBV4-2 and TRBJ1-4; D unresolved. This CDR3 spans 16 amino acids. Germline CDR1 LGHNA, CDR2 YNFKEQ. Trimming cost V 3 bases and J 8 bases, with 19 bases left between them. In DNA form, the CDR3 reads TGTGCCAGCAGCCAGGAAGCCCTAGGCCGAGGAGAAAAACTGTTTTTT. Translating it yields CASSQEALGRGEKLFF.

The chain is built from TRBV6-1 and TRBJ2-3; TRBD2 matches 13 bases. The V segment lost 4 bases and the J segment 2 bases; nucleotides outside the gene matches: 3. Germline CDR1 MNHNS, CDR2 SASEGT. The length of the CDR3 is 16 residues. The CDR3 loop is CASSGLAGGNTDTQYF. For the CDR3, the DNA is TGTGCCAGCAGTGGACTAGCGGGGGGAAACACAGATACGCAGTATTTT.

This chain links TRBV27 with TRBJ2-2; D is uncertain. CDR1 is MNHEY, CDR2 SMNVEV, per germline (reference sequence). V was pared by 3 bases and J by 1 base, with 3 bases between. The CDR3 extends over 13 amino acids. The CDR3, as DNA: TGTGCCAGCAGTTTGAGGAACACCGGGGAGCTGTTTTTT. It codes for CASSLRNTGELFF.

In DNA, the CDR3 is TGTGCCAGCAGTTACGGAGACGCTCGTGCCGATACGCAGTATTTT. This gives the protein CASSYGDARADTQYF. The chain joins TRBV6-5 to TRBJ2-3; D is ambiguous. Looked up from germline, CDR1 is MNHEY and CDR2 is SVGAGI. The CDR3 contains 15 residues. V was shortened by 2 bases and J by 6 bases, with 15 bases between the two germline ends.

The chain combines TRBV6-5 with TRBJ2-1, with a possible D match to TRBD2 (6 bases). The CDR3 runs 13 residues. V dropped 10 bases and J dropped 10 bases, with 20 bases sitting between them. The germline V gene encodes CDR1 MNHEY and CDR2 SVGAGI. The CDR3 DNA follows: TGTGCCACTGGGGACTCCCTAAACACGGAGCAGTTCTTC. It encodes CATGDSLNTEQFF.

The rearrangement links TRBV9 to TRBJ1-4; 8 bases line up with TRBD1. This CDR3 has 15 residues. Germline V gene lookup returns CDR1 SGDLS and CDR2 YYNGEE. V dropped 3 bases and J dropped 3; count of bases not matched to a gene: 4. CDR3 amino acids: CASSEQGGANEKLFF. The DNA of the CDR3 is TGTGCCAGCAGCGAACAGGGGGGAGCTAATGAAAAACTGTTTTTT.

CDR3 protein: CASSPDWTGYNEQFF. The CDR3 DNA is TGTGCCAGCAGCCCAGACTGGACAGGGTACAATGAGCAGTTCTTC. J is TRBJ2-1 and V is TRBV4-2, with 8 bases lining up with TRBD1. J gave up 4 bases and V 4 bases, and 6 bases lay outside the gene matches. The CDR3 has 15 residues. Germline V CDR1 and CDR2: LGHNA, YNFKEQ.

This chain links TRBV21-1 with TRBJ2-4; the D call TRBD1 from the table was never checked on the DNA. TRBV21-1 is shown as a pseudogene. The CDR3 covers 18 residues. As DNA, the CDR3 is TGTGCCAGCAGCAACGAGAGGGGGCCCACCGGGGCCAAAAACATTCAGTACTTC. It specifies CASSNERGPTGAKNIQYF.

The rearrangement joins TRBV24-1 to TRBJ2-5; maybe TRBD1 (5 bases). Per the germline V gene, CDR1 is KGHDR and CDR2 is SFDVKD. Trimming took 2 bases from V and 0 from J, leaving 9 bases between them. CDR3 length: 15 residues. Written as DNA, the CDR3 is TGTGCCACCAGTGATTCTCAGGGAAACCAAGAGACCCAGTACTTC. It is translated as CATSDSQGNQETQYF.